This TCR beta chain comes out of a study of response to subunit inactivated influenza vaccine (dated by TCRdb to the late 2010s). For the study in its entirety: Deep quantitative profiling of the T cell receptor repertoire was used in the study to follow responses to a trivalent subunit inactivated influenza vaccine. On the study overall, not on this receptor specifically: The authors proposed that each seasonal influenza vaccination may bring in only a limited number of new T cells.

As concerns this clonotype: It has no known antigen specificity. Base-call qualities are not available, and no considerably larger clone is one nucleotide away.

The library came from RT-PCR. Instrument on record: Illumina HiSeq 2500. The public reads were run again by TCRdb, first through fastp at Q25 and then through MiXCR, and only productive beta chains were kept. Each entry merges the rows of one CDR3 protein and shows their most common DNA and genes. A total of fewer than 650,000 distinct CDR3 sequences appear in this sample, under 15% of them only once. 10% to 15% of the sample comes from the top ten. The CDR3 starts with the cysteine, ends with the phenylalanine, and has 12 residues. Here the CDR3 DNA is all that survives: 36 bases in frame from base 1. V loses 10 bases of germline sequence and J loses 0 bases, and the interval between the two ends is 8 bases. The germline V gene supplies CDR1 WSHSY and CDR2 SAAADI. According to the study, the label for this sample's time point signals: 45 days after influenza vaccine administration.

This specimen was PBMCs from blood, taken roughly 46 days after vaccination. This clonotype originated in a man aged 45-60 years who received an inactivated influenza vaccine. Donor details come from another sample of the same person, matched by shared clones. The V and J segments used are TRBV10-2 and TRBJ2-3; the D segment cannot be called with confidence. The CDR3 reads as follows: CATRSSTDTQYF. The DNA sequence reads TGCGCCACCAGGTCTAGCACAGATACGCAGTATTTT.